This T cell receptor beta chain was retrieved from a study of shared clonotypes between healthy human individuals. Findings and caveats of the study: Generally, naive subsets came out with larger estimated richness than memory subsets.

This table comes from immunoSEQ multiplex PCR, and its TCRdb copy is limited to in-frame clones, with some not included. The sample lists around 1,000,000 clones; roughly 77% were seen once. The CDR3 contains 14 residues. Germline V CDR1 and CDR2: MNHEY, SMNVEV (reference sequence). The germline V and J ends were trimmed by 4 bases and 3 bases, with 10 bases remaining between them. The study drew all its donors from Caucasian adults living in Nashville, Tennessee. In regard to this clone: The target antigen is unknown.

Sequenced sample: memory CD4+ T cells from PBMCs. Subset denoted: CD45RA-negative fraction. This chain joins TRBV27 and TRBJ2-1; D ambiguous. The TCR sequence derives from a man between 18 and 29 years old in good health. Some clones in this sample may be carry-over from other donors' samples. The CDR3 here is CASSYEGLYNEQFF. CDR3 bases: TGTGCCAGCAGTTACGAAGGCCTCTACAATGAGCAGTTCTTC.